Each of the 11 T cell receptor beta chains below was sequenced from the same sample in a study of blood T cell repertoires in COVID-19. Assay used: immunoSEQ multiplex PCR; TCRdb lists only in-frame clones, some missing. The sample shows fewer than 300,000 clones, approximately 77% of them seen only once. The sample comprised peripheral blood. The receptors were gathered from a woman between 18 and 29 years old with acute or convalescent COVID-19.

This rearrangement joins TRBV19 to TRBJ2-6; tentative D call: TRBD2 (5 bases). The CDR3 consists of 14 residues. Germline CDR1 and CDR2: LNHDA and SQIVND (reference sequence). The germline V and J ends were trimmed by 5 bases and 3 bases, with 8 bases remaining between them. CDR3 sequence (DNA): TGTGCCAGTAGTCGGGCGGGTGGGGCCAACGTCCTGACTTTC. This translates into CASSRAGGANVLTF.

The CDR3 sequence is CASSTYYSYNEQFF. CDR3 DNA sequence: TGTGCCAGCAGTACTTACTACTCCTACAATGAGCAGTTCTTC. The gene calls are TRBV27 and TRBJ2-1, with D uncertain. This CDR3 has 14 amino acids. The V and J ends lost 5 bases and 0 bases respectively, with 8 bases between them. Germline V CDR1 and CDR2: MNHEY, SMNVEV (reference sequence).

Here the CDR3 reads CASSLNRGSTNEKLFF. DNA of the CDR3: TGTGCCAGCAGCTTAAACAGGGGATCGACTAATGAAAAACTGTTTTTT. V usage is TRBV7-8 and J usage is TRBJ1-4; 7 positions agree with TRBD1. Germline CDR1 SGHVS, CDR2 FQNEAQ. CDR3 size: 16 residues. The V gene end was trimmed by 2 bases and the J gene end by 2 bases; junction bases not matched to a gene: 5.

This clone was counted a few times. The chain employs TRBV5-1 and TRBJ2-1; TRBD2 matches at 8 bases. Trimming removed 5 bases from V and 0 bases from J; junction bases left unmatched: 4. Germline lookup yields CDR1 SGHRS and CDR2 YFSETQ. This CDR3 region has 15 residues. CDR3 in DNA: TGCGCCAGCAGGCCCGGGACTAGCTCCTACAATGAGCAGTTCTTC. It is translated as CASRPGTSSYNEQFF.

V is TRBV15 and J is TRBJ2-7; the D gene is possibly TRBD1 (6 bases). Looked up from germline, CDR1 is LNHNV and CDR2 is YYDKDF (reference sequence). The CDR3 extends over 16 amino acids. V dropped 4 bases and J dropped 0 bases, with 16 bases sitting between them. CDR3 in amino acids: CATSIGRGTSSYEQYF. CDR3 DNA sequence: TGTGCCACCAGCATCGGACGAGGGACAAGCTCCTACGAGCAGTACTTC.

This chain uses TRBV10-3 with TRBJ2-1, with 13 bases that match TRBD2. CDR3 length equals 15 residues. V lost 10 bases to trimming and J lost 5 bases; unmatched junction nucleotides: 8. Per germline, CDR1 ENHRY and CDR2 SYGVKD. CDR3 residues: CASRDGTSGDNEQFF. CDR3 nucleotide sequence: TGTGCCAGTAGAGATGGGACTAGCGGGGACAATGAGCAGTTCTTC.

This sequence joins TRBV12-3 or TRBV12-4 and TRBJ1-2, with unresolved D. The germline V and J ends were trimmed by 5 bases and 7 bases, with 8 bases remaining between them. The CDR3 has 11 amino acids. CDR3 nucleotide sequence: TGTGCCAGCAGTCCTGGCAGTGGCTACACCTTC. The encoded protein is CASSPGSGYTF.

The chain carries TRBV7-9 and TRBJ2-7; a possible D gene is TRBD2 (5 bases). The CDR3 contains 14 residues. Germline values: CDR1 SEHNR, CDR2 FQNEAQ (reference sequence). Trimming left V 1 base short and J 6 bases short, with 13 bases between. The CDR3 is CASSLVVGLAEQYF. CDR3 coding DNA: TGTGCCAGCAGCTTAGTAGTCGGACTCGCCGAGCAGTACTTC.

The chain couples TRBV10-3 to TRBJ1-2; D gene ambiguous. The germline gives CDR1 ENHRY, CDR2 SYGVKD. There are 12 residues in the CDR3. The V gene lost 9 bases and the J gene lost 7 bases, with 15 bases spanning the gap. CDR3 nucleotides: TGTGCCATTTTAAGAGACGCAGGTGGCTACACCTTC. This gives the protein CAILRDAGGYTF.

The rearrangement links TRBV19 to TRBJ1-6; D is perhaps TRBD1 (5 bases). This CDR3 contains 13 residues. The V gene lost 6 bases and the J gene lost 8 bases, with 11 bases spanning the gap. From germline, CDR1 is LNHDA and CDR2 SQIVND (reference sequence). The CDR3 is CASSGQVDSPLHF. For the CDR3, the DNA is TGTGCCAGTAGCGGACAAGTTGATTCACCCCTCCACTTT.

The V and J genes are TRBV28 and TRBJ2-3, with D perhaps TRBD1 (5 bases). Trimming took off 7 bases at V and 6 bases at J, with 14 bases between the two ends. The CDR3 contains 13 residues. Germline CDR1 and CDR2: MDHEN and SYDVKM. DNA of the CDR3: TGTGCCAGCAAAGGTCAGGGATTTGATACGCAGTATTTT. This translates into CASKGQGFDTQYF.